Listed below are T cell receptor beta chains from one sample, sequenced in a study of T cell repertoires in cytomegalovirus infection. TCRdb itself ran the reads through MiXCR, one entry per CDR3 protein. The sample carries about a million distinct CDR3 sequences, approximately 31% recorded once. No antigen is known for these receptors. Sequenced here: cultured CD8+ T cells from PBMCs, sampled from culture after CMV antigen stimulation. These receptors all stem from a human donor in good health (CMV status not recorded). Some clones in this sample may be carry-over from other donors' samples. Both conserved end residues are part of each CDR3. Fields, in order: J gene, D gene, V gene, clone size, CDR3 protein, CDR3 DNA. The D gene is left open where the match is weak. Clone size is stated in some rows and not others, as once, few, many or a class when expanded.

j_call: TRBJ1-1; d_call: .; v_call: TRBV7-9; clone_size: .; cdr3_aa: CASSFKAEAFF; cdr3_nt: TGTGCCAGCAGCTTCAAGGCTGAAGCTTTCTTT
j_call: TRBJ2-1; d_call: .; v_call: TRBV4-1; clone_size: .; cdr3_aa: CASSPFGSSYNEQFF; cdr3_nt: TGCGCCAGCAGCCCCTTCGGTAGCTCCTACAATGAGCAGTTCTTC
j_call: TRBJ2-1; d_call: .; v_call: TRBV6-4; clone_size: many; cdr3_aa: CASSEVEQGEQFF; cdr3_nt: TGTGCCAGCAGTGAAGTCGAACAGGGTGAGCAGTTCTTC
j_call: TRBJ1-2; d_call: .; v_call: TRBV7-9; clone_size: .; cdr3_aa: CASSLALGVNYGYTF; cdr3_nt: TGTGCCAGCAGCCTTGCCTTAGGGGTTAACTATGGCTACACCTTC
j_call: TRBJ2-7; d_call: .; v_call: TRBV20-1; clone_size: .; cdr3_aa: CSANPGGEAYEQYF; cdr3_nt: TGCAGTGCTAATCCCGGGGGCGAGGCCTACGAGCAGTACTTC
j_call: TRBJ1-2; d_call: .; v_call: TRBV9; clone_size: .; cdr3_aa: CASSVVGGYTF; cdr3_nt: TGTGCCAGCAGCGTAGTAGGCGGCTACACCTTC
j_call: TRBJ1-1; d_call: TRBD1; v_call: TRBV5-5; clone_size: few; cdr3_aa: CASSYFRGGSEAFF; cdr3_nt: TGTGCCAGCAGCTACTTTCGAGGGGGCTCTGAAGCTTTCTTT
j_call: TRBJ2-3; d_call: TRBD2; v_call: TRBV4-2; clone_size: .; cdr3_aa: CASSQTSGGESDTQYF; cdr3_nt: TGTGCCAGCAGCCAAACTAGCGGGGGGGAATCAGATACGCAGTATTTT
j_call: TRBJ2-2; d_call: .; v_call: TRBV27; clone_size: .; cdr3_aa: CASSHLLEGATTGELFF; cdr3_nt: TGTGCCAGCAGTCACCTCCTGGAGGGGGCAACAACCGGGGAGCTGTTTTTT
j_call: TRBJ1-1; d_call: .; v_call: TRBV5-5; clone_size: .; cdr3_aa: CASSPLGVVGMNTEAFF; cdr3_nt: TGTGCCAGCAGTCCTTTAGGGGTCGTAGGGATGAACACTGAAGCTTTCTTT
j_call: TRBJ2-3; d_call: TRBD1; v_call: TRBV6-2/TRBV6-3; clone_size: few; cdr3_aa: CASSDPFGDRGPTDTQYF; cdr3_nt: TGTGCCAGCAGTGACCCGTTCGGAGACAGGGGGCCAACAGATACGCAGTATTTT
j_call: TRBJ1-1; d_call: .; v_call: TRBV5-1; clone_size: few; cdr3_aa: CASRAGVAEAFF; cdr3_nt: TGCGCCAGCAGAGCCGGGGTGGCTGAAGCTTTCTTT
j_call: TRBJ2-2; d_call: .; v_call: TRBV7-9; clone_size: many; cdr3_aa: CASSSVGSTGELFF; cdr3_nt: TGTGCCAGCAGCTCGGTAGGGAGCACCGGGGAGCTGTTTTTT
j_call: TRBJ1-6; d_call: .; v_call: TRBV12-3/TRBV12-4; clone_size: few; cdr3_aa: CASSLDPGMGSPLHF; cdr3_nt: TGTGCCAGCAGTCTAGACCCGGGGATGGGTTCACCCCTCCACTTT
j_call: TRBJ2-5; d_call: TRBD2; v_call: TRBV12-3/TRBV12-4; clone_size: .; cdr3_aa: CASSPGGGRETQYF; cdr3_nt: TGTGCCAGCTCTCCGGGGGGGGGCCGGGAGACCCAGTACTTC
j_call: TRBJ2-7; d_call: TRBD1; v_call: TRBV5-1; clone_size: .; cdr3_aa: CASSLAGGADEQYF; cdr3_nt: TGCGCCAGCAGCTTGGCAGGGGGCGCGGACGAGCAGTACTTC
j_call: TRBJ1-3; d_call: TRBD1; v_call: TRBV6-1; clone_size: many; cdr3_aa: CASSRGQGALGNTIYF; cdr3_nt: TGTGCCAGCAGCCGGGGACAGGGGGCGCTTGGAAACACCATATATTTT
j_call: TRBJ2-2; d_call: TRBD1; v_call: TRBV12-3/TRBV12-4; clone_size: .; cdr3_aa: CASSPPDRTSNTGELFF; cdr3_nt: TGTGCCAGCAGTCCTCCGGACAGGACTTCAAACACCGGGGAGCTGTTTTTT
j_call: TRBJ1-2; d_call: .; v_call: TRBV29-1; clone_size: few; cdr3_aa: CSVPETANYGYTF; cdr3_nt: TGCAGCGTCCCCGAGACAGCTAACTATGGCTACACCTTC
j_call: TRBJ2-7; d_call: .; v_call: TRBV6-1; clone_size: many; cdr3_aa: CASSDRGYEQYF; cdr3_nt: TGTGCCAGCAGTGACAGGGGATACGAGCAGTACTTC
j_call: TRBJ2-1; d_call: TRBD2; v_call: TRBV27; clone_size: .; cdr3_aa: CASTRAGLDNNEQFF; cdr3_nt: TGTGCCAGCACTAGAGCGGGACTAGATAACAATGAGCAGTTCTTC
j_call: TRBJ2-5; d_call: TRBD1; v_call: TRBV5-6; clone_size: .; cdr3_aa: CASSSMEQGAGRTQYF; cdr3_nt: TGTGCCAGCAGCTCCATGGAACAGGGGGCCGGTCGCACCCAGTACTTC
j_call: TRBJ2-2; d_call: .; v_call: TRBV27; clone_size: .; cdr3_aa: CASSLSIAGELFF; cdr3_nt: TGTGCCAGCAGTTTATCGATAGCCGGGGAGCTGTTTTTT
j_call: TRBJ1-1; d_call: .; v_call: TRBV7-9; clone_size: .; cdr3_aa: CASSPPLGETEAFF; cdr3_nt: TGTGCCAGCAGCCCCCCACTAGGGGAAACTGAAGCTTTCTTT
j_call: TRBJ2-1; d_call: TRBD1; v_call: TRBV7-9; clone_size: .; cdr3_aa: CASSSPSPPQGAYNEQFF; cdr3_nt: TGTGCCAGCAGCTCTCCCAGCCCCCCACAGGGGGCGTACAATGAGCAGTTCTTC
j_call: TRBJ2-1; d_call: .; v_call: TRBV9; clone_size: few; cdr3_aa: CASSVEFSSYNEQFF; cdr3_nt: TGTGCCAGCAGCGTAGAGTTTAGCTCCTACAATGAGCAGTTCTTC
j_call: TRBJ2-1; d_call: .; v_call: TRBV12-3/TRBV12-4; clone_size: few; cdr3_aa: CASSLRRGRSYNEQFF; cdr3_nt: TGTGCCAGCAGTTTAAGGAGGGGGCGCTCCTACAATGAGCAGTTCTTC
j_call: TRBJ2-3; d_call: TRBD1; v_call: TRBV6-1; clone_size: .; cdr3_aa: CASSTTGIGDTQYF; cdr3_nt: TGTGCCAGCAGTACGACAGGGATTGGGGATACGCAGTATTTT
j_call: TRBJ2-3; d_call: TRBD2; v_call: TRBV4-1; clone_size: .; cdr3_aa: CASSHLGLAGNTDTQYF; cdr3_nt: TGTGCCAGCAGCCATCTGGGACTAGCGGGGAACACAGATACGCAGTATTTT
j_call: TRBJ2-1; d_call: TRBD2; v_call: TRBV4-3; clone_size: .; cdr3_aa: CASSHTSGGSYNEQFF; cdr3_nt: TGCGCCAGCAGCCATACTAGCGGGGGATCCTACAATGAGCAGTTCTTC
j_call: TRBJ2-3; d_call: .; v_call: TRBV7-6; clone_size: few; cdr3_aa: CASSLASYGQGLLTDTQYF; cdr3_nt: TGTGCCAGCAGCTTAGCCTCCTATGGGCAGGGCCTACTCACAGATACGCAGTATTTT
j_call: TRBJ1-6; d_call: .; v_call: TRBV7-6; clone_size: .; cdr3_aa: CASSLRAVAGNSPLHF; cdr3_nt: TGTGCCAGCAGCTTAAGGGCAGTGGCAGGTAATTCACCCCTCCACTTT
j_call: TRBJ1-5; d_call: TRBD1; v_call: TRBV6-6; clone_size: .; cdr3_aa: CASSYAGGTDTSNQPQHF; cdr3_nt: TGTGCCAGCAGTTACGCAGGGGGCACGGATACGAGCAATCAGCCCCAGCATTTT
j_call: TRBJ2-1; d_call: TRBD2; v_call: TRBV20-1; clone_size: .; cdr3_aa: CSARDRGGGYNEQFF; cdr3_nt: TGCAGTGCTAGAGATCGGGGGGGCGGTTACAATGAGCAGTTCTTC
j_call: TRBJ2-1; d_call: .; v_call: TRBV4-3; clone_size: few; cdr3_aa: CASSPHRAQGRNEQFF; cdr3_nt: TGCGCCAGCAGCCCGCACCGGGCACAGGGTAGGAATGAGCAGTTCTTC
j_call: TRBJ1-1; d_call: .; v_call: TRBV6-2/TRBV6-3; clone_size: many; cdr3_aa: CASSWTPNTEAFF; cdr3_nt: TGTGCCAGCAGTTGGACACCGAACACTGAAGCTTTCTTT
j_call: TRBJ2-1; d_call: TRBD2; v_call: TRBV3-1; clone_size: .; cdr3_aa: CASSQASGGYLYNEQFF; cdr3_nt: TGTGCCAGCAGCCAAGCTAGCGGGGGGTACCTCTACAATGAGCAGTTCTTC
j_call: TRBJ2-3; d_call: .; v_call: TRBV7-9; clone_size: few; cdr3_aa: CASSWWREGTDTQYF; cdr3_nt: TGTGCCAGCAGCTGGTGGCGCGAGGGCACAGATACGCAGTATTTT
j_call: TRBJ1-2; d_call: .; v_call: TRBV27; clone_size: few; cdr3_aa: CASTLLGPSVRYGYTF; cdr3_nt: TGTGCCAGCACCTTACTCGGACCGTCGGTACGCTATGGCTACACCTTC
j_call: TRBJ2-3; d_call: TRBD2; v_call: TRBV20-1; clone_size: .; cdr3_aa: CSAIISGGFTDTQYF; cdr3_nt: TGCAGTGCTATTATTAGCGGGGGGTTCACAGATACGCAGTATTTT
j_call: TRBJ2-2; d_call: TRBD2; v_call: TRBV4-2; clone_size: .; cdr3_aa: CASSQDTPAVAGGTGELFF; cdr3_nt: TGTGCCAGCAGCCAAGATACCCCCGCGGTAGCGGGGGGCACCGGGGAGCTGTTTTTT
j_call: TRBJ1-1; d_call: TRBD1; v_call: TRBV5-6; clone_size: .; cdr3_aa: CASSSNRGTGTEAFF; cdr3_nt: TGTGCCAGCAGCTCTAACAGGGGAACGGGGACTGAAGCTTTCTTT
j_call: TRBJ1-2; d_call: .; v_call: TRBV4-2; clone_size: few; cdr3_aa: CASSQDWGPYGYTF; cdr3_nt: TGTGCCAGCAGCCAAGATTGGGGACCCTATGGCTACACCTTC
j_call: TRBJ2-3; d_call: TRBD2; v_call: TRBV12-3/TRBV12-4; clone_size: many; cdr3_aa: CASSSIPSSGLLTDTQYF; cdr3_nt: TGTGCCAGCAGTTCAATACCCTCTAGCGGGCTCCTCACAGATACGCAGTATTTT
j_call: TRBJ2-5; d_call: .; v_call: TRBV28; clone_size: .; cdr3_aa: CASSYLVGEETQYF; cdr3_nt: TGTGCCAGCAGTTACCTAGTGGGAGAAGAGACCCAGTACTTC
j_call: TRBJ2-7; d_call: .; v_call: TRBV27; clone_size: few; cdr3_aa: CASSPGPSSYEQYF; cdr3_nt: TGTGCCAGCAGTCCGGGCCCGAGCTCCTACGAGCAGTACTTC
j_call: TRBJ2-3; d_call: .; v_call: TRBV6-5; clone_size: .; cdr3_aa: CASSYRNSFTDTQYF; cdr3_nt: TGTGCCAGCAGTTACAGGAACTCCTTCACAGATACGCAGTATTTT
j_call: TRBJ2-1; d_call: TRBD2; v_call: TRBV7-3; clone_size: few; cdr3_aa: CASGLAGGSEQFF; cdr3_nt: TGTGCCAGCGGACTAGCGGGGGGTAGTGAGCAGTTCTTC
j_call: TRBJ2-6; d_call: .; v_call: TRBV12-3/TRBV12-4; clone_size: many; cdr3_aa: CASSTASSGANVLTF; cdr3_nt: TGTGCCAGCAGCACGGCATCCTCTGGGGCCAACGTCCTGACTTTC
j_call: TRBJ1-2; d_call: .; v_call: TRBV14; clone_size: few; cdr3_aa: CASSHPGNNYGYTF; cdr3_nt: TGTGCCAGCAGCCATCCCGGGAACAACTATGGCTACACCTTC
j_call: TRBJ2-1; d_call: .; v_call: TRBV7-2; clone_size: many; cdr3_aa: CASSTGPHLRNEQFF; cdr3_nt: TGTGCCAGCAGCACCGGGCCCCACCTGCGCAATGAGCAGTTCTTC
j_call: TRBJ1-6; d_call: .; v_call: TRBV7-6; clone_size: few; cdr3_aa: CASPLGEGPANSPLHF; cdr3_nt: TGTGCCAGCCCGTTAGGGGAGGGGCCGGCAAATTCACCCCTCCACTTT
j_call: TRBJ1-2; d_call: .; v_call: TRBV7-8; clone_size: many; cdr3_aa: CASSRPYPYGYTF; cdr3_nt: TGTGCCAGCTCCAGGCCCTATCCCTATGGCTACACCTTC
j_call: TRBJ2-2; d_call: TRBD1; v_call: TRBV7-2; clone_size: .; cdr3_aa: CASSSPRAGTGETGELFF; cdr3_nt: TGTGCCAGCAGCTCACCTAGAGCTGGGACAGGCGAGACCGGGGAGCTGTTTTTT
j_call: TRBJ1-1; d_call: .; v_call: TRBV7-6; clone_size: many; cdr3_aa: CASSPRRGLNTEAFF; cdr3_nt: TGTGCCAGCAGCCCCCGACGGGGCCTGAACACTGAAGCTTTCTTT
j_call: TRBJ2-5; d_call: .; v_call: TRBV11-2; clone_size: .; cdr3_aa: CASSPWGRETQYF; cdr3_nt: TGTGCCAGCAGTCCTTGGGGGAGAGAGACCCAGTACTTC
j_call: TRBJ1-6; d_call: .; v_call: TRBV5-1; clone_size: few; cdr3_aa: CASSLGSTGTRSSYNSPLHF; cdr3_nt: TGCGCCAGCAGCTTGGGATCTACTGGGACACGGAGCTCCTATAATTCACCCCTCCACTTT
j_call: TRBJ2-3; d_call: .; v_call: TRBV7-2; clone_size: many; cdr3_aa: CASSLEGDTDTQYF; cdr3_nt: TGTGCCAGCAGCTTAGAGGGGGACACAGATACGCAGTATTTT
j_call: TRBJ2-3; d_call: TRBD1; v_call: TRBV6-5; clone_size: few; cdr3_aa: CASSYTRGTGYGITDTQYF; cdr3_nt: TGTGCCAGCAGTTACACGCGCGGGACAGGGTACGGGATAACAGATACGCAGTATTTT
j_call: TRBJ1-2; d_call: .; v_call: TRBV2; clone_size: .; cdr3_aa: CASNSDATPAGYTF; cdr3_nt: TGTGCCAGCAATAGCGATGCGACACCGGCTGGCTACACCTTC